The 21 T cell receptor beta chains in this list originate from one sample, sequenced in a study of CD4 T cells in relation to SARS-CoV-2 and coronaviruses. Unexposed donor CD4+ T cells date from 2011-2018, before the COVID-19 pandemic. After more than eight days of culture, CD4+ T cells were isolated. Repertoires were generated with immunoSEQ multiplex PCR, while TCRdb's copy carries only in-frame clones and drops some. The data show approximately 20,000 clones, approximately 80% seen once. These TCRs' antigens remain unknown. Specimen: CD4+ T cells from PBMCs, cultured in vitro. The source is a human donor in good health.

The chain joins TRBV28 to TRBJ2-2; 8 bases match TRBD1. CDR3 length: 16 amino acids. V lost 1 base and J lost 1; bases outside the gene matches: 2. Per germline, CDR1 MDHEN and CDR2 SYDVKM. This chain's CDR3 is CASSLSGTGNTGELFF. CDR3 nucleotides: TGTGCCAGCAGTTTATCCGGGACAGGGAACACCGGGGAGCTGTTTTTT.

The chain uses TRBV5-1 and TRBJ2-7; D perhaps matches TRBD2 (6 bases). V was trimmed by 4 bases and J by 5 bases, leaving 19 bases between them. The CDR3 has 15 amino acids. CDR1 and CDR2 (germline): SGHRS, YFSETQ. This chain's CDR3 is CASSGLAGPMNEQYF. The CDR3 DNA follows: TGCGCCAGCAGCGGGCTCGCGGGGCCCATGAACGAGCAGTACTTC.

DNA of the CDR3: TGTGCCAGCAGCCTTGGACTAGCGGGAATAAACGAGCAGTACTTC. This sequence encodes CASSLGLAGINEQYF. V gene TRBV4-2 combines with J gene TRBJ2-7, with TRBD2 identical over 12 bases. The CDR3 length is 15 residues. Germline V gives CDR1 LGHNA, CDR2 YNFKEQ. The J segment lost 5 bases and the V segment lost 4 bases, leaving 6 bases of the junction unmatched.

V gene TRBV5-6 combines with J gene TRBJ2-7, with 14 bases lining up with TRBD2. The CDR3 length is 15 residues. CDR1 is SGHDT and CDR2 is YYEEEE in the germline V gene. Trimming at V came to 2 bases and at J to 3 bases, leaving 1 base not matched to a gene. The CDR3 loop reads CASSLGLAGGYEQYF. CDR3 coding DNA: TGTGCCAGCAGCTTAGGACTAGCGGGAGGCTACGAGCAGTACTTC.

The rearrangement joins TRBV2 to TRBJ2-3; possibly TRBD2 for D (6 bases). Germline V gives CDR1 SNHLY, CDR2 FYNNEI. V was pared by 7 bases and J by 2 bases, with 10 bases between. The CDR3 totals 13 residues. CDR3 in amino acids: CASMEGNTDTQYF. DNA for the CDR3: TGTGCCAGCATGGAGGGGAACACAGATACGCAGTATTTT. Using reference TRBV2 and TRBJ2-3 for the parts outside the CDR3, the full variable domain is EPEVTQTPSHQVTQMGQEVILRCVPISNHLYFYWYRQILGQKVEFLVSFYNNEISEKSEIFDDQFSVERPDGSNFTLKIRSTKLEDSAMYFCASMEGNTDTQYFGPGTRLTVL.

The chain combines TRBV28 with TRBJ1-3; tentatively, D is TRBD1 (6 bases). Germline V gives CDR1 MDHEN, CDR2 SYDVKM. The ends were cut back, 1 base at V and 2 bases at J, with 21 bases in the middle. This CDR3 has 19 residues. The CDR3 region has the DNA TGTGCCAGCAGTTTATTCGGGGGGGCTTACGGTCTTGCTGGAAACACCATATATTTT. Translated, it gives CASSLFGGAYGLAGNTIYF. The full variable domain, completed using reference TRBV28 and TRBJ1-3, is DVKVTQSSRYLVKRTGEKVFLECVQDMDHENMFWYRQDPGLGLRLIYFSYDVKMKEKGDIPEGYSVSREKKERFSLILESASTNQTSMYLCASSLFGGAYGLAGNTIYFGEGSWLTVV.

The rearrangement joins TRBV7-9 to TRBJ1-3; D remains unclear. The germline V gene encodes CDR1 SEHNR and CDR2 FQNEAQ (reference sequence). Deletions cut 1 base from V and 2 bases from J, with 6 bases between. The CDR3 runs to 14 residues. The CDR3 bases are TGTGCCAGCAGCTTAGGGCTAACTGGAAACACCATATATTTT. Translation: CASSLGLTGNTIYF.

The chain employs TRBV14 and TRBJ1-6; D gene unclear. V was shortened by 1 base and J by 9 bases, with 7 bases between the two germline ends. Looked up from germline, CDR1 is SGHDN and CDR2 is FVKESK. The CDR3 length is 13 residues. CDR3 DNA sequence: TGTGCCAGCAGCCAAGTTCAGTCTTCACCCCTCCACTTT. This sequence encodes CASSQVQSSPLHF.

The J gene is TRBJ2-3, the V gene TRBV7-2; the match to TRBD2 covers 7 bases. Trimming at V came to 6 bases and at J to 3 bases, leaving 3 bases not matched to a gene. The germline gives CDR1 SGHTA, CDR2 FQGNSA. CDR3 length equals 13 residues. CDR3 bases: TGTGCCAGCAGAATTAGCGGGACAGATACGCAGTATTTT. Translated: CASRISGTDTQYF. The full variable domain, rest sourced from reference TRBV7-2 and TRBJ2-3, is GAGVSQSPSNKVTEKGKDVELRCDPISGHTALYWYRQSLGQGLEFLIYFQGNSAPDKSGLPSDRFSAERTGGSVSTLTIQRTQQEDSAVYLCASRISGTDTQYFGPGTRLTVL.

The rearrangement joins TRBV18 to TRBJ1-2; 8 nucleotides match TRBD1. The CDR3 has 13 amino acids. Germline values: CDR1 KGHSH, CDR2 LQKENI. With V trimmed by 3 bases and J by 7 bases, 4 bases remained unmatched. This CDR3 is CASSPETGVGYTF. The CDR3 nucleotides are TGTGCCAGCTCACCGGAGACAGGGGTTGGCTACACCTTC.

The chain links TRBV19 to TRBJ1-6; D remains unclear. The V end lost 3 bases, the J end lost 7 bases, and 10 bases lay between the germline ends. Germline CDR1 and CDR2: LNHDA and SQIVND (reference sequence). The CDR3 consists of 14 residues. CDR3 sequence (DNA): TGTGCCAGTAGTATCCGGCAGACCAATTCACCCCTCCACTTT. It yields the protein CASSIRQTNSPLHF.

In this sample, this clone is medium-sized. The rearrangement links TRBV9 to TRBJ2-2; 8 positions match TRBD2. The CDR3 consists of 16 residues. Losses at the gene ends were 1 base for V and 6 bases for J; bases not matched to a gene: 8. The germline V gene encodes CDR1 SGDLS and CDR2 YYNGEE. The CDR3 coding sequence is TGTGCCAGCAGCGTAACCCCGGGAGGGCCCTCCGGGGAGCTGTTTTTT. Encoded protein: CASSVTPGGPSGELFF.

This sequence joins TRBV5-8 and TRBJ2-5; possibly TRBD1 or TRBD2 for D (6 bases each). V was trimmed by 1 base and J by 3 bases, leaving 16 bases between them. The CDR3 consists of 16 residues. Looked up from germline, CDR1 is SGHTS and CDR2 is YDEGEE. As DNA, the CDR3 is TGTGCCAGCAGCTTGTCCCGGTTTAGGGGGGAAGAGACCCAGTACTTC. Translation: CASSLSRFRGEETQYF.

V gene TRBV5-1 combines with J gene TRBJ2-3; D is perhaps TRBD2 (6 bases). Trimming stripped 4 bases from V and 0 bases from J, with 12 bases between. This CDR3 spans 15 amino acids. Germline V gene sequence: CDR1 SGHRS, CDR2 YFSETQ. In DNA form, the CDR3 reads TGCGCCAGCAGCCTTTCCGGGACTAGCACAGATACGCAGTATTTT. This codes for CASSLSGTSTDTQYF.

CDR3 amino acids: CASSLEAGYYEQYF. CDR3 coding DNA: TGTGCCAGCAGCCTAGAAGCGGGTTACTACGAGCAGTACTTC. The chain is built from TRBV7-3 and TRBJ2-7; possibly TRBD2 for D (6 bases). V lost 5 bases, J lost 3 bases, and 14 bases lay in between. The CDR3 covers 14 residues. Germline V CDR1 and CDR2: SGHTA, FQGTGA.

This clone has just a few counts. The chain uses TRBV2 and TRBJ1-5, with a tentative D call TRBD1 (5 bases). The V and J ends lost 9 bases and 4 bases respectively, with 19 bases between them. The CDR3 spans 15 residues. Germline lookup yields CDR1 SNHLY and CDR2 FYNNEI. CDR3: CASLLTEQTNQPQHF. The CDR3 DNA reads TGTGCCAGTCTGCTGACAGAGCAAACTAATCAGCCCCAGCATTTT.

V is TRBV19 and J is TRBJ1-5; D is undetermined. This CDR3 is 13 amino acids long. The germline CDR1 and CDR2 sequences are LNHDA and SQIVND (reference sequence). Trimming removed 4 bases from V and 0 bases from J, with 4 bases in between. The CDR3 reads CASSTFSNQPQHF. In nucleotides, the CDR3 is TGTGCCAGTAGTACTTTTAGCAATCAGCCCCAGCATTTT.

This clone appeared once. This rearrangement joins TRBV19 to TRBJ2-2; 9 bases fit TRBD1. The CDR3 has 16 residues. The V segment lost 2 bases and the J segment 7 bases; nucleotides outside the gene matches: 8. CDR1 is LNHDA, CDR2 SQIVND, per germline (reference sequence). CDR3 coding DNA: TGTGCCAGTAGTATACTGGGACAGGGAGTTGGCGGGGAGCTGTTTTTT. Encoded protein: CASSILGQGVGGELFF.

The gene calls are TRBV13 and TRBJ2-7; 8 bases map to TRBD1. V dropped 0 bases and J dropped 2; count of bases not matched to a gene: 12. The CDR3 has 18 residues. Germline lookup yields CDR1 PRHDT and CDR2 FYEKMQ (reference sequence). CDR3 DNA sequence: TGTGCCAGCAGCTTAGGCCTAAGGTGGACAGGGCGCCCCTACGAGCAGTACTTC. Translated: CASSLGLRWTGRPYEQYF.

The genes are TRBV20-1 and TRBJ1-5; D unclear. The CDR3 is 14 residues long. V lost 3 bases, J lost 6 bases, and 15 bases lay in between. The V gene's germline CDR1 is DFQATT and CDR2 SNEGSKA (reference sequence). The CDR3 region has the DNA TGCAGTGCTAGTTCAGAGGGAGGTAGTCAGCCCCAGCATTTT. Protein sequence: CSASSEGGSQPQHF.

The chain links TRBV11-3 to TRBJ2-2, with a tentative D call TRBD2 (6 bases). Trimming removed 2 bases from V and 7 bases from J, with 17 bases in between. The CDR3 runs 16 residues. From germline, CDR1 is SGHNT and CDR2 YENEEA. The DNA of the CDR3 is TGTGCCAGCAGCTTATCCGACGGTGAAGCGGGCGGGGAGCTGTTTTTT. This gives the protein CASSLSDGEAGGELFF.